This T cell receptor (beta chain) was captured in a study of post-analysis software for immune sequencing data. Study background: The disease courses spanned relapsing-remitting, secondary progressive and progressive-relapsing forms of multiple sclerosis.

General observations from the study: Same-batch samples co-clustered strongly by F measure. Those with multiple sclerosis, the patient group, showed significantly lower normalized Chao1 diversity than controls. Patients used about 5 TRBV segments, including TRBV5-6, TRBV5-1 and TRBV20-1, more often than controls.

The CDR3 sequence is 13 residues long. J was trimmed by 4 bases and V by 4 bases; bases with no gene match: 6. Per germline, CDR1 SQVTM and CDR2 ANQGSEA. Presence of unique molecular identifiers characterized the TCR beta cDNA libraries. Out of 1 to 10 million T cells, roughly 0.5 million cDNA molecules were generated. Each CDR3 protein is one row after TCRdb ran MiXCR on the PCR reads. The sample has hundreds of thousands of distinct CDR3 sequences; 44% are singletons. This clonotype turned up a few times. Its matching antigen is unknown. Sequences were obtained from blood. This clonotype was obtained from a girl aged 5 to 17 with multiple sclerosis. The chain carries TRBV29-1 and TRBJ2-7; 8 positions match TRBD1. The CDR3 nucleotides are TGCAGCGTTGTCCTACAGGGGGAGTACGAGCAGTACTTC. Translated, it gives CSVVLQGEYEQYF.